The present entry profiles one TCR beta chain with its context. In the original workflow: Researchers report that nucleated cell counts were estimated from reference gene primer amplification. The method was immunoSEQ multiplex PCR; TCRdb's version includes in-frame clones alone and lacks a portion of them. V, J and clone size reflect that table, while D and trimming were determined from the DNA. The sample has more than 150,000 clones, 80% seen once. Germline values: CDR1 SGHNT, CDR2 YENEEA. This CDR3 is 17 amino acids long. V shed 4 bases and J 5 bases; nucleotides not matched to a gene: 15. These data come from a study of blood T cell repertoires in COVID-19. Clinical history reported by participants formed the basis on which cohorts were assigned. Exposed enrollees encountered a COVID-19 case at some point within 2 weeks before study entry.

The chain joins TRBV11-3 to TRBJ2-7; TRBD2 matches at 9 bases. The specimen was PBMCs or T cells enriched from blood (not recorded which). The sequence was collected from a man aged 60-69 years who had been exposed to COVID-19. As DNA, the CDR3 is TGTGCCAGCAGCTCCTTTGGCGGGAGGGTAAACCAGCACGAGCAGTACTTC. Residues: CASSSFGGRVNQHEQYF.